Sequencing of this TCR beta chain was carried out in a study of molecular identifiers for immune sequencing clone quantification. In the study overall: Naive CD8 RNA (roughly 20,000 or 100,000 cells) was divided into five aliquots, with four sequenced.

There are many counts of this clonotype. Its cognate antigen is unknown. Previously described methods with listed TCR primers produced the bulk TCR libraries. TCRdb reprocessed the PCR reads via MiXCR and lists one record per CDR3 protein. This table has nearly 55,000 distinct CDR3 sequences, approximately 34% appearing once. Study-wide results and caveats: Clonotypes topping 20 RNA copies carried over 99% of effector molecules but under 1% of naive ones. Investigators reportedly could detect spiked Jurkat TCR RNA from one cell among some 940,000 naive cells.

The V gene lost 0 bases and the J gene lost 6 bases, with 11 bases spanning the gap. Germline CDR1 and CDR2: SGHRS and YFSETQ. The length of the CDR3 is 14 residues. Sequenced material: naive CD8+ T cells from blood, with Jurkat cell RNA spiked in. Subset in this sample: FACS-sorted CD8+CD4-CCR7+CD45RA+ naive T cells. The clonotype originates from a human donor in good health. Some libraries in this study had Jurkat cell RNA spiked in. The rearrangement joins TRBV5-1 to TRBJ2-3, with D possibly being TRBD2 (6 bases). The CDR3 DNA reads TGCGCCAGCAGCTTGGTGGCTAGCGCCGATACGCAGTATTTT. Protein product: CASSLVASADTQYF. Full variable domain (remainder filled in from reference TRBV5-1 and TRBJ2-3): KAGVTQTPRYLIKTRGQQVTLSCSPISGHRSVSWYQQTPGQGLQFLFEYFSETQRNKGNFPGRFSGRQFSNSRSEMNVSTLELGDSALYLCASSLVASADTQYFGPGTRLTVL.